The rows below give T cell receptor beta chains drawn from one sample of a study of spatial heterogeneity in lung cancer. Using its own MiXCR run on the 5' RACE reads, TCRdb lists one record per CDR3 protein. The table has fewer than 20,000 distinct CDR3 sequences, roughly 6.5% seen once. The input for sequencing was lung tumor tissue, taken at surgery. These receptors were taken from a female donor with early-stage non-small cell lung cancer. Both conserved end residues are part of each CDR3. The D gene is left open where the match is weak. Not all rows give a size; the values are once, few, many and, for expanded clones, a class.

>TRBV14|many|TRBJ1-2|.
TGTGCCAGCAGCCAACAAACAGGTTCTGGCTACACCTTC
CASSQQTGSGYTF
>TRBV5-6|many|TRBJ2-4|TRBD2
TGTGCCAGCAGCTTGATGTCTAGCGGGAGTTTAGAGGCCAAAAACATTCAGTACTTC
CASSLMSSGSLEAKNIQYF
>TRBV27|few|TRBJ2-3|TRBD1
TGTGCCAGCAGCCTAAGAGACAGGGGTATTCATACGCAGTATTTT
CASSLRDRGIHTQYF
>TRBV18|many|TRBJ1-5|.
TGTGCCAGCTCACCACGGCAGGGGACCGCCGATCAGCCCCAGCATTTT
CASSPRQGTADQPQHF
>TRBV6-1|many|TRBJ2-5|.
TGTGCCAGCAGTGTGAAACAAGAGACCCAGTACTTC
CASSVKQETQYF
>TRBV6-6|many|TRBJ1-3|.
TGTGCCAGCAGTTACTCGCTTCCCCTCTGGCCAGGCAGAGGAAACACCATATATTTT
CASSYSLPLWPGRGNTIYF
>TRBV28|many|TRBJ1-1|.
TGTGCCAGCAGTTTTCTCTCAGGGAACACTGAAGCTTTCTTT
CASSFLSGNTEAFF
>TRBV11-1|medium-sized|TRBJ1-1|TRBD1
TGTGCCAGCAGCCCTAAAAACAGGGGGACTGAAGCTTTCTTT
CASSPKNRGTEAFF
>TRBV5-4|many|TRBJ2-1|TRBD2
TGTGCCAGCAGCTCGTTTGGGACTAGCGGATACAATGAGCAGTTCTTC
CASSSFGTSGYNEQFF
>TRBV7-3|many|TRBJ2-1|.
TGTGCCAGCAGCTTAGGGCTGTCGCATGAGCAGTTCTTC
CASSLGLSHEQFF
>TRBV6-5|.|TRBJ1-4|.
TGTGCCAGCAGTTACTCGGAGGTTTCTAATGAAAAACTGTTTTTT
CASSYSEVSNEKLFF
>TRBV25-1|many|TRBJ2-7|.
TGTGCCAGCAGTGAAGGGGACGGGAAAGCCTCCTACGAGCAGTACTTC
CASSEGDGKASYEQYF
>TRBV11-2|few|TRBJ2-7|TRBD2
TGTGCCAGCAGCTTGGTAGCGGGAGTCAACTCCTACGAGCAGTACTTC
CASSLVAGVNSYEQYF
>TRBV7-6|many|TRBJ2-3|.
TGTGCCAGCAGCCCCTGGGAGAGCAGGATGATTAGCACAGATACGCAGTATTTT
CASSPWESRMISTDTQYF
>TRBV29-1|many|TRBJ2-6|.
TGCAGCGCCCGGAGCTCTGGGGCCAACGTCCTGACTTTC
CSARSSGANVLTF
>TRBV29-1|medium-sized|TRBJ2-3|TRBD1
TGCAGCGCCGGGACAGGGGTTCGAGATACGCAGTATTTT
CSAGTGVRDTQYF
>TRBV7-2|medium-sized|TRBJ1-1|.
TGTGCCAGCAGCTTAGGAGTTCCGTGGGGGACTGAAGCTTTCTTT
CASSLGVPWGTEAFF
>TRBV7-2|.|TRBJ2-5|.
TGTGCCAGCAGCTACCAGGGGGGCGGAGAGACCCAGTACTTC
CASSYQGGGETQYF
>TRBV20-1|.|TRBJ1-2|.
TGCAGTGCACCCGGATCGGGAGGGCGGCATGGATATGGCTACACCTTC
CSAPGSGGRHGYGYTF
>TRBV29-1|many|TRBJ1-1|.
TGCAGCGTTGCTCAGTGGGACACTGAAGCTTTCTTT
CSVAQWDTEAFF
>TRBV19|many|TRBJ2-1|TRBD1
TGTGCCAGTAGTAAGGGGACAGGGTCGGATGAGCAGTTCTTC
CASSKGTGSDEQFF
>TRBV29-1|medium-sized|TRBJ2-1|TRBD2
TGCAGCGTTCTGTCTAGCGGGGGAGGTCTCTCCTACAATGAGCAGTTCTTC
CSVLSSGGGLSYNEQFF
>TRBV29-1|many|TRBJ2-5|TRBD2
TGCAGCGGCGGGGGTCAGACCCAGTACTTC
CSGGGQTQYF
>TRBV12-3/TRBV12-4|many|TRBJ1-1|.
TGTGCCAGCAGTTTAAGAGATTTAACTGAAGCTTTCTTT
CASSLRDLTEAFF
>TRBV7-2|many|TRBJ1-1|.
TGTGCCAGCAGCTTAGAGTTCAACACTGAAGCTTTCTTT
CASSLEFNTEAFF
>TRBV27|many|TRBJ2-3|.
TGTGCCAGCAGTTCAAGGCCGGGGCGAGGTATCGCTACGCAGTATTTT
CASSSRPGRGIATQYF
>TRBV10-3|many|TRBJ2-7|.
TGTGCCATCGCCGGGACATCCTACGAGCAGTACTTC
CAIAGTSYEQYF
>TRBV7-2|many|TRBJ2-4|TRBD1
TGTGCCAGCAGCGGTAGGACAGGGGAACTAGCCAAAAACATTCAGTACTTC
CASSGRTGELAKNIQYF
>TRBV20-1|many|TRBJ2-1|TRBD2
TGCAGTGCTAGAGATCCGTACGGGAGGCGGTCCTACAATGAGCAGTTCTTC
CSARDPYGRRSYNEQFF
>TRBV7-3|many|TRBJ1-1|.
TGTGCCAGCAGCTTATATGGGGGGCAGGTCACTGAAGCTTTCTTT
CASSLYGGQVTEAFF
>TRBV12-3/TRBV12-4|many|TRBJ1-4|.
TGTGCCAGCAGGAAATTAACGGGCCCTAGAAATGAAAAACTGTTTTTT
CASRKLTGPRNEKLFF
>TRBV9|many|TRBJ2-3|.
TGTGTCAGCAGCGTAGCCAGTAGCACAGATACGCAGTATTTT
CVSSVASSTDTQYF
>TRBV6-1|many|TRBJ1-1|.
TGTGCCAGCAGTGAAAATTGGCCTAGGGTTGAAGCTTTCTTT
CASSENWPRVEAFF
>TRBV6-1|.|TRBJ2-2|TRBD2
TGTGCCAGCAGTACACTAGCGGGAGACCCCACCGGGGAGCTGTTTTTT
CASSTLAGDPTGELFF
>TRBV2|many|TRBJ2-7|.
TGTGCCAGCAAACGGACAGAGAGCTCCTACGAGCAGTACTTC
CASKRTESSYEQYF
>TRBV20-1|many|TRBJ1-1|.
TGCAGTGCTAGACGTCGTAACAGGGCAATTGGCACTGAAGCTTTCTTT
CSARRRNRAIGTEAFF
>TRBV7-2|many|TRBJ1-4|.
TGTGCCAGCAGCGCGCGACAGGAAACCTACGGAAAACTGTTTTTT
CASSARQETYGKLFF
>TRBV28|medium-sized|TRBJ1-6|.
TGTGCCAGCAGTTCAGGATTTCAAGATTCACCCCTCCACTTT
CASSSGFQDSPLHF
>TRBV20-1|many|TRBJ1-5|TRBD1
TGCAGTCCCTTGGACAGGGTGGGCAATCAGCCCCAGCATTTT
CSPLDRVGNQPQHF
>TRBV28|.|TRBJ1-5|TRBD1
TGTGCCAGCAGCCCAAATGGGCAGGGGGCGAAACAGCCCCAGCATTTT
CASSPNGQGAKQPQHF
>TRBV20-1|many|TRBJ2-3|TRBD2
TGCAGTGCTCCGGATCTAGCGGGAGCAGATACGCAGTATTTT
CSAPDLAGADTQYF
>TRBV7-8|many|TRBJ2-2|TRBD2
TGTGCCAGCAGCCCCGGACTAGCGGGAGGTACCGGGGAGCTGTTTTTT
CASSPGLAGGTGELFF
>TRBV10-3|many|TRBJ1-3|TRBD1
TGTGCCATACAGGGGAATGGAAACACCATATATTTT
CAIQGNGNTIYF
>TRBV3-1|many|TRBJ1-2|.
TGTGCCAGCAGCCAAGGACAGGTGGCCTATGGCTACACCTTC
CASSQGQVAYGYTF
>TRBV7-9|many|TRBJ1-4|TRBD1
TGTGCCAGCAGCTTGGCAGGGGGGAATGAAAAACTGTTTTTT
CASSLAGGNEKLFF
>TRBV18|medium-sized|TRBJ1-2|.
TGTGCCAGCTCGCTTATGGGCACCGGGGAATATGGCTACACCTTC
CASSLMGTGEYGYTF